This TCR beta chain was captured by sequencing in a study of a mutant IDH1 vaccine in newly diagnosed glioma. In the study overall: Vaccination was launched 4-6 weeks after radiotherapy alone, or with temozolomide cycles.

A note on this clone: The antigen is undetermined.

The time point is: week 23, last vaccination. A 20-mer mutant IDH1 peptide at 300 ug was injected subcutaneously with topical imiquimod. The repertoire was sequenced with immunoSEQ multiplex PCR; TCRdb's copy has only in-frame clones and lacks some. Of around 29,000 clones in the sample, over 80% are singletons; the top ten hold 8% to 10%. V lost 2 bases to trimming and J lost 5 bases; unmatched junction nucleotides: 3. Germline CDR1 reads GTSNPN; CDR2 reads SVGIG (reference sequence). CDR3 length: 13 residues. This sequence joins TRBV30 and TRBJ1-1, with 9 bases identical to TRBD1. The sample in question was PBMCs, obtained from a glioma patient whose treatment included an IDH1 peptide vaccine. The clonotype originates from a woman aged 18-29 years with glioma. In DNA, the CDR3 is TGTGCCTGGAGTCTACAGGGGGCAACTGAAGCTTTCTTT. Amino acid sequence: CAWSLQGATEAFF. Variable domain in full (rest from reference TRBV30 and TRBJ1-1): SQTIHQWPATLVQPVGSPLSLECTVEGTSNPNLYWYRQAAGRGLQLLFYSVGIGQISSEVPQNLSASRPQDRQFILSSKKLLLSDSGFYLCAWSLQGATEAFFGQGTRLTVV.